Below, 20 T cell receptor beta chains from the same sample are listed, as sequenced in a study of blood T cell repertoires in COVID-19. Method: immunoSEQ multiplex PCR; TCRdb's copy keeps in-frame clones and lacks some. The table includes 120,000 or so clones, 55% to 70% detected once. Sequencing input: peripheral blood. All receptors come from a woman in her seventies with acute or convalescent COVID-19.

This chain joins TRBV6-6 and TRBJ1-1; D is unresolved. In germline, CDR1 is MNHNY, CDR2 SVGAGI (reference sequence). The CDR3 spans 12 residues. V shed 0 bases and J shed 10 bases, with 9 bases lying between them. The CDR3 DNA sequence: TGTGCCAGCAGTTACTCAACGGGTCCAGCTTTCTTT. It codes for CASSYSTGPAFF.

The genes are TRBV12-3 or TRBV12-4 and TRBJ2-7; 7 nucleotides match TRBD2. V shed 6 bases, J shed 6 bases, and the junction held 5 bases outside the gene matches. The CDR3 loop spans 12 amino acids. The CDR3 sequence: CASSNGGTEQYF. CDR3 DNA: TGTGCCAGCAGCAACGGGGGGACCGAGCAGTACTTC.

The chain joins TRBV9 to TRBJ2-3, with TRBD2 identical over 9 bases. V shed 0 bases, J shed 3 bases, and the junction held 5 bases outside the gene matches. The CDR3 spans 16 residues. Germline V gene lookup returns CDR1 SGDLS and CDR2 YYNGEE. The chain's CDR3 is CASSVVAGGPTDTQYF. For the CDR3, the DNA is TGTGCCAGCAGCGTAGTTGCGGGGGGGCCTACAGATACGCAGTATTTT.

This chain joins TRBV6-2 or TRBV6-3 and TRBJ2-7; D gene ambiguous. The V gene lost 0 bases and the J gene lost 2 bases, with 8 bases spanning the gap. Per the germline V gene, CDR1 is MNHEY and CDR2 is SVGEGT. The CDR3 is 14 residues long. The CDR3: CASSYSLQTYEQYF. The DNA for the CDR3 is TGTGCCAGCAGTTACTCCTTACAGACCTACGAGCAGTACTTC.

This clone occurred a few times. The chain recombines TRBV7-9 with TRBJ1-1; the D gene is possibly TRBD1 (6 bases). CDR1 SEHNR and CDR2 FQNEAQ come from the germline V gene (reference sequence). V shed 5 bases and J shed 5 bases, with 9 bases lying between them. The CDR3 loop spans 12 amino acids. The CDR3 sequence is CASSHRETEAFF. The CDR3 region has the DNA TGTGCCAGCAGCCACAGGGAAACTGAAGCTTTCTTT.

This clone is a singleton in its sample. CDR3 sequence (DNA): TGCGCCAGCAGCCAAGAGGTCCTAGCGGGGCTACCAAGCTCCTACAATGAGCAGTTCTTC. Amino acids: CASSQEVLAGLPSSYNEQFF. The chain has TRBV4-3 and TRBJ2-1; TRBD2 aligns across 9 bases. Germline-derived CDR1 and CDR2 are LGHNA and YSLEER. J was trimmed by 0 bases and V by 0 bases; bases with no gene match: 12. The CDR3 has 20 residues.

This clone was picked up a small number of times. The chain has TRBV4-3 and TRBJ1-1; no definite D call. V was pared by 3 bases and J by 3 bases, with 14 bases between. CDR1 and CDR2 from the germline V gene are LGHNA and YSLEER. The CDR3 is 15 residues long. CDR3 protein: CASSQRSARHTEAFF. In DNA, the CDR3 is TGCGCCAGCAGCCAGCGGTCCGCGAGACACACTGAAGCTTTCTTT.

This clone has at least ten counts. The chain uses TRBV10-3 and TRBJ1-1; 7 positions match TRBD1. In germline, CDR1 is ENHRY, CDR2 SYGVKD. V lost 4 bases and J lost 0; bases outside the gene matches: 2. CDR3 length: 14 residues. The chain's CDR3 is CAISGQGMNTEAFF. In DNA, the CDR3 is TGTGCCATCAGTGGACAGGGAATGAACACTGAAGCTTTCTTT.

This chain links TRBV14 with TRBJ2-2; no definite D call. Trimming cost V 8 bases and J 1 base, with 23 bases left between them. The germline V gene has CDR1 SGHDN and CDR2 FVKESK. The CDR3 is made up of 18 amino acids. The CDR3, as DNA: TGTGCCAGCGGAACGGGTATTGGTCACCAACTGAACACCGGGGAGCTGTTTTTT. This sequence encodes CASGTGIGHQLNTGELFF.

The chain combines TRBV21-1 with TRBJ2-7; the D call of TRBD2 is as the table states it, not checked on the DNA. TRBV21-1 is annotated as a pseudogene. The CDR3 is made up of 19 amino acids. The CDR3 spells CASSKPKGWAEESSYEQYF. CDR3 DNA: TGTGCCAGCAGCAAACCTAAAGGGTGGGCGGAGGAAAGCTCCTACGAGCAGTACTTC.

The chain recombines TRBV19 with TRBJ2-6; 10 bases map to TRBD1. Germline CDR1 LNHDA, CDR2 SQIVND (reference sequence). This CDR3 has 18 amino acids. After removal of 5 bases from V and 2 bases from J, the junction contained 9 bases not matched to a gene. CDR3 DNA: TGTGCCAGTAGTCTATTTCCGGGACAGGGGACTGGGGCCAACGTCCTGACTTTC. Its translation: CASSLFPGQGTGANVLTF.

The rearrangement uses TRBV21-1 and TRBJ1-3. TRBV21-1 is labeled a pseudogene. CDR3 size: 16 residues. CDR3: CASSKETGISGNTIYF. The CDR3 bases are TGTGCCAGCAGCAAAGAGACGGGTATCTCTGGAAACACCATATATTTT.

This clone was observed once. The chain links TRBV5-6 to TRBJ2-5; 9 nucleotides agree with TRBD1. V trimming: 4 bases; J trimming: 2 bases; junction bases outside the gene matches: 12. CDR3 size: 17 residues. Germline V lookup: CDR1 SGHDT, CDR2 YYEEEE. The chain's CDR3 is CASSPPRGTGSQETQYF. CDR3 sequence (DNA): TGTGCCAGCAGCCCCCCCCGTGGGACAGGGTCACAAGAGACCCAGTACTTC.

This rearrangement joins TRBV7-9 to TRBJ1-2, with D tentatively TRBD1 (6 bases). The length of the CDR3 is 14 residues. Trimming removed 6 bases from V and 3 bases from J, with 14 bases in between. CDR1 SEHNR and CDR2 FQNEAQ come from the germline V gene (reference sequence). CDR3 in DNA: TGTGCCAGCAGTTCCGGGACATTTGACTATGGCTACACCTTC. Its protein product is CASSSGTFDYGYTF.

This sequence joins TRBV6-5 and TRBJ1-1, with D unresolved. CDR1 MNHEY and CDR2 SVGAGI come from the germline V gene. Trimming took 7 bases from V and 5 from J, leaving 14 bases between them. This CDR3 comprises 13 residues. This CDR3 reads CASKNSGWTEAFF. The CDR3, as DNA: TGTGCCAGCAAAAATTCAGGATGGACTGAAGCTTTCTTT.

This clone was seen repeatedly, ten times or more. CDR3 sequence: CASDGTGRNQPQHF. The CDR3 DNA reads as TGTGCCAGCGACGGGACAGGGCGCAATCAGCCCCAGCATTTT. V gene TRBV28 combines with J gene TRBJ1-5, with 9 bases lining up with TRBD1. Germline V gives CDR1 MDHEN, CDR2 SYDVKM. The V and J ends lost 8 bases and 2 bases, in that order; junction bases with no gene match: 4. This CDR3 spans 14 amino acids.

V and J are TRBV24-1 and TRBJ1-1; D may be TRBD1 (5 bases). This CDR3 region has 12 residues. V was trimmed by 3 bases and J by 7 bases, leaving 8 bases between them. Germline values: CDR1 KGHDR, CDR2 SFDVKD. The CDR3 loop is CATSDDRGEAFF. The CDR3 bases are TGTGCCACCAGTGATGATAGGGGTGAAGCTTTCTTT.

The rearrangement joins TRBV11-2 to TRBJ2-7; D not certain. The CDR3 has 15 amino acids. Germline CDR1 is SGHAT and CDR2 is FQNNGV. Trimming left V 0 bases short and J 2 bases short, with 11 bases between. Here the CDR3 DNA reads TGTGCCAGCAGCTTAGATTTCCGTTCCCCCTACGAGCAGTACTTC. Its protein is CASSLDFRSPYEQYF.

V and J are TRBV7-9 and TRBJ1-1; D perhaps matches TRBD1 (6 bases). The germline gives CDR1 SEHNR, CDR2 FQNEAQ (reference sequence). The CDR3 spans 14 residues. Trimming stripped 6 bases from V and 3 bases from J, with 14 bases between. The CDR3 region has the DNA TGTGCCAGCAGTCTACAGGGAAGGGACACTGAAGCTTTCTTT. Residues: CASSLQGRDTEAFF.

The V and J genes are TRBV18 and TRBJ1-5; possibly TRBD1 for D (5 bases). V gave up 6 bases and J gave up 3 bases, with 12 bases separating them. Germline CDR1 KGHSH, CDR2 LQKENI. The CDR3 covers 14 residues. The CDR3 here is CASSARGNNQPQHF. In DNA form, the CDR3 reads TGTGCCAGCTCGGCGCGGGGGAACAATCAGCCCCAGCATTTT.